This is a list of T cell receptor beta chains from one sample in a study of response to subunit inactivated influenza vaccine. TCRdb independently ran MiXCR on the RT-PCR reads; one entry per CDR3 protein. The table shows hundreds of thousands of distinct CDR3 sequences, with 14% occurring only once. This sample comprised PBMCs from blood, obtained 14 to 15 days before vaccination. The origin of the receptors is a man in his fifties who received an inactivated influenza vaccine. CDR3s leave out the opening cysteine and the closing phenylalanine or tryptophan. Size is omitted from some rows. Given values are once, few, many or a class for expanded clones.

cdr3_aa v_call clone_size
ASSFLGTGFEQY TRBV27 -
ASSEGAGSRDEQF TRBV14 -
SARDLGLAGVSSTDRQY TRBV20-1 -
ASSLVEAGTYSNQPQH TRBV11-2 -
SESGLGDNEQF TRBV20-1 few
ASSSRNNQPQH TRBV7-2 -
ASSPASTPEAF TRBV7-2 few
SATPLAGGSYNEQF TRBV20-1 few
ASSRNDRRSGNTIY TRBV12-3/TRBV12-4 few
ASSLTLLTSGAKDTQY TRBV6-2/TRBV6-3 -
ASSREGAYGYT TRBV28 -
SAQQGSSYEQY TRBV20-1 -
SARDPGSQPYEQY TRBV20-1 few
ASSLATGRLTDTQY TRBV5-1 -
ASSLAGRTTDTQY TRBV5-1 -
SARGDRPNQPQH TRBV20-1 many
ASSLGADYEQY TRBV12-3/TRBV12-4 -
ASSEKEERVGTQY TRBV6-1 few
AVQWAQSYNEQF TRBV28 -
ASSLILPETQY TRBV11-2 -
ASSRTGLMNTEAF TRBV6-1 -
ASSPGDGEY TRBV12-3/TRBV12-4 few
ATSSRETSGWNTGELF TRBV15 few
ASSDITAYEQY TRBV7-9 few
SVLGAANTGELF TRBV29-1 -
ASSLTEGATDTQY TRBV5-1 many
ASSNRGESYT TRBV7-2 -
ASSITGETQY TRBV11-2 many
AISEGQHYSNQPQH TRBV10-3 -
SARQGNGELF TRBV20-1 -
SARVVDRGYGYT TRBV20-1 many
ASSQDLAGGLDTQY TRBV4-2 few
SASPLRTGGGHIQY TRBV20-1 few
ASSSESDEQF TRBV7-3 -
ASSPAAPTNTEAF TRBV28 -
ASRGLVGAYEQY TRBV2 -
ASSLVGQGSGELF TRBV5-5 few
ASSVELAGVYEQY TRBV9 -
SAPSRGGSSSYNEQF TRBV20-1 few
ASSLGQGITDTQY TRBV5-1 many
SARRTSGGTDTQY TRBV20-1 few
ASRGRTGTDTQY TRBV2 many
SVCLADSYEQY TRBV29-1 many
ASSFLGANGYT TRBV12-3/TRBV12-4 -
ASKKDRVQTQY TRBV6-1 -
ASSSPGLETDTQY TRBV12-3/TRBV12-4 -
ASSVIYSAGYT TRBV7-2 few
ASRPGTSGLNEQF TRBV27 -
ASSAGTAPNEKLF TRBV2 few